This TCR beta chain was recovered during a study of spatial heterogeneity in lung cancer. Study-wide results and caveats: Tumor mutation count correlated with how many alpha and beta TCRs expanded intratumorally.

One entry per CDR3 protein, called by TCRdb with MiXCR from the 5' RACE reads. The sample comprises about 12,000 distinct CDR3 sequences, about 5% of which are singletons, and more than 30% rests with the top ten. As to time point: sample taken at primary tumor resection. At least ten counts were recorded for this clonotype. Its target is unknown. This specimen was lung tumor tissue, taken at surgery. The TCR comes from a male donor with early-stage non-small cell lung cancer.

This chain's CDR3 is CASSYIDRDAEQFF. Here the CDR3 DNA reads TGTGCCAGCAGTTACATCGACAGGGACGCTGAGCAGTTCTTC. The chain has TRBV6-6 and TRBJ2-1; 7 bases match TRBD1. Trimming at V came to 2 bases and at J to 9 bases, leaving 7 bases not matched to a gene. Germline values: CDR1 MNHNY, CDR2 SVGAGI (reference sequence). There are 14 residues in the CDR3.